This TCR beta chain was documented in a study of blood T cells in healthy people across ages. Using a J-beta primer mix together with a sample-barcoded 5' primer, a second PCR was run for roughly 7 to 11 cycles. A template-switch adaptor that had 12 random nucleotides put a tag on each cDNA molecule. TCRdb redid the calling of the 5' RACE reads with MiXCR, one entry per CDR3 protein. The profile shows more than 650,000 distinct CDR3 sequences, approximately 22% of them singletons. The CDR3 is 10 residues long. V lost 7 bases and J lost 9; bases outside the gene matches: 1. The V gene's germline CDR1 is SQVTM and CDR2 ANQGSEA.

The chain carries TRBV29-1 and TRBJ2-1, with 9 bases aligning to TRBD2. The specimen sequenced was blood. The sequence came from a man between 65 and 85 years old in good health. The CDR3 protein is CSGGGGEQFF. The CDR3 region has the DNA TGCAGCGGCGGGGGGGGTGAGCAGTTCTTC.